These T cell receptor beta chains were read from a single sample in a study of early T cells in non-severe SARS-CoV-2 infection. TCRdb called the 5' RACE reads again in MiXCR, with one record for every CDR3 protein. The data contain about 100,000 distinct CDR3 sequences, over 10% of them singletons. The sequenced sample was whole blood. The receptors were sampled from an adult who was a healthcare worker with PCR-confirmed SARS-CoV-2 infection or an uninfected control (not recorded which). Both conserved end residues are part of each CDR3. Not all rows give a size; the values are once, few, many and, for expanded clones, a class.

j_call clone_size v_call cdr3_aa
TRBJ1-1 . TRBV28 CASRRLRSTEAFF
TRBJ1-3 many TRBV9 CASSVETGPISGNTIYF
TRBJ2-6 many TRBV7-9 CASSLGGVYPGANVLTF
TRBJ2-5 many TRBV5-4 CASSLFGIAGGTQYF
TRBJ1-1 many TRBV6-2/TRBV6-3 CASARGTEAFF
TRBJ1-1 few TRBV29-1 CSVEAKGLNTEAFF
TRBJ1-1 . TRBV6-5 CASSYATGRSTEAFF
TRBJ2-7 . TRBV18 CASSPRQTSYEQYF
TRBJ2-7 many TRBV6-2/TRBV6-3 CASTDRGLSSYEQYF
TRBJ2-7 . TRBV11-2 CASSLLAGVSYEQYF
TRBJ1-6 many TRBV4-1 CASSQDRGAPLHF
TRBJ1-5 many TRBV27 CASRLTGFNQPQHF
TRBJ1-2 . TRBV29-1 CSVSPGTEYGYTF
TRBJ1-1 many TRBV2 CASSQGGRTEAFF
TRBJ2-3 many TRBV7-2 CASSPTGGSGPQYF
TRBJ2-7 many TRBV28 CASRGTTGRYEQYF